Below, 14 T cell receptor beta chains from the same sample are listed, as sequenced in a study of naive and memory T cell subsets (dated by TCRdb to about 2017). The library came from UMI-ligation and nested PCR. These reads were obtained on an Illumina MiSeq. An equimolar mix of two oligonucleotides covering both TRBC1 and TRBC2 was used as the beta constant-region primer. The ligated cDNA went through four rounds of PCR with nested alpha and beta constant-region primers together with the SP2 primer. TCRdb reran the public reads through fastp at Q25 and MiXCR, keeping productive beta chains. A single entry per CDR3 protein holds the most common genes and DNA from its merged rows. A total of 120,000 or so distinct CDR3 sequences appear in this sample, 36% of them only once. In total, the top ten clones hold approximately 0.9% of the sample. Source material: central memory CD4+ T cells from blood. The sample's cell subset or site label is to be understood as: central memory, CD45RA- CD27+. The source is a human donor in good health.

The chain combines TRBV20-1 with TRBJ2-5; 12 nucleotides align to TRBD2. The CDR3 consists of 15 residues. Germline V gene data show CDR1 as DFQATT and CDR2 as SNEGSKA (reference sequence). Trimming took 1 base from V and 4 from J; bases not matched to a gene: 4. The CDR3 DNA is TGCAGTGCTAGAGGGCAACTAGCGGGAGGAGAGACCCAGTACTTC. The encoded protein is CSARGQLAGGETQYF.

This clonotype has a count of ten or more. This rearrangement joins TRBV2 to TRBJ2-1; no reliable D call. CDR3 length equals 13 residues. Trimming removed 2 bases at V and 10 bases at J, with 12 bases between. Germline values: CDR1 SNHLY, CDR2 FYNNEI. CDR3 nucleotide sequence: TGTGCCAGCAGTGAACCCTTCAGGCCCGAGCAGTTCTTC. Amino acids: CASSEPFRPEQFF.

Only a few counts were recorded for this clonotype. The chain recombines TRBV6-1 with TRBJ1-3; a possible D gene is TRBD1 (6 bases). Germline V lookup: CDR1 MNHNS, CDR2 SASEGT. The CDR3 totals 15 residues. The V end lost 5 bases, the J end lost 4 bases, and 15 bases lay between the germline ends. As DNA, the CDR3 is TGTGCCAGCAGTCGAGACAGGCGCACGGGAAACACCATATATTTT. Amino acids: CASSRDRRTGNTIYF.

This clonotype was seen a handful of times. The genes are TRBV5-6 and TRBJ1-2; D not resolved. CDR1 is SGHDT, CDR2 YYEEEE, per germline. This CDR3 comprises 13 residues. Between the trimmed V and J ends, which lost 4 bases and 6 bases, there was a span of 13 bases. The CDR3 loop is CASSPPQYNGYTF. For the CDR3, the DNA is TGTGCCAGCAGCCCACCGCAGTATAATGGCTACACCTTC.

The rearrangement uses TRBV28 and TRBJ2-5, with unresolved D. Germline loops: CDR1 MDHEN, CDR2 SYDVKM. V lost 7 bases to trimming and J lost 5 bases, with 17 bases between them. The CDR3 runs to 14 residues. CDR3 loop: CASNPVPGRETQYF. In nucleotides, the CDR3 is TGTGCCAGCAACCCCGTTCCAGGCCGGGAGACCCAGTACTTC.

This clonotype was seen only a few times. The CDR3 is CSASQTETSGTYEQYF. In DNA, the CDR3 is TGCAGTGCCAGTCAAACTGAGACTAGCGGGACCTACGAGCAGTACTTC. The chain links TRBV20-1 to TRBJ2-7; 11 nucleotides agree with TRBD2. CDR1 and CDR2 (germline): DFQATT, SNEGSKA (reference sequence). This CDR3 spans 16 amino acids. The V gene end was trimmed by 6 bases and the J gene end by 2 bases; junction bases not matched to a gene: 12.

The rearrangement joins TRBV7-6 to TRBJ2-5; D is uncertain. The germline gives CDR1 SGHVS, CDR2 FNYEAQ. V gave up 2 bases and J gave up 1 base, with 5 bases separating them. The CDR3 is 13 residues long. This CDR3 reads CASSLTVQETQYF. CDR3 nucleotides: TGTGCCAGCAGCTTAACTGTCCAAGAGACCCAGTACTTC.

J is TRBJ1-1 and V is TRBV7-3; D gene unclear. This CDR3 spans 13 amino acids. The germline gives CDR1 SGHTA, CDR2 FQGTGA. The germline V and J ends were trimmed by 2 bases and 4 bases, with 8 bases remaining between them. In DNA, the CDR3 is TGTGCCAGCAGCTTATTCGCCGGCACTGAAGCTTTCTTT. Its protein is CASSLFAGTEAFF.

This clonotype occurred a few times. This sequence joins TRBV6-6 and TRBJ1-5; D remains unclear. V lost 2 bases and J 3 bases, leaving 11 bases between the germline ends. Per the germline V gene, CDR1 is MNHNY and CDR2 is SVGAGI (reference sequence). The CDR3 runs 15 residues. CDR3 coding DNA: TGTGCCAGCAGTTACGGGGTGGCCAACAATCAGCCCCAGCATTTT. Protein sequence: CASSYGVANNQPQHF.

V gene TRBV6-5 combines with J gene TRBJ1-2; 8 bases are a match to TRBD1. Per the germline V gene, CDR1 is MNHEY and CDR2 is SVGAGI. Trimming removed 5 bases from V and 7 bases from J; junction bases left unmatched: 3. The CDR3 runs 12 residues. CDR3 nucleotides: TGTGCCAGCAGTCCAGGGGGCTCTGGCTACACCTTC. It yields the protein CASSPGGSGYTF.

This clonotype was counted between two and nine times. This chain uses TRBV20-1 with TRBJ1-1; D is uncertain. V lost 0 bases to trimming and J lost 6 bases, with 11 bases between them. The CDR3 covers 13 residues. Germline V CDR1 and CDR2: DFQATT, SNEGSKA (reference sequence). The CDR3 region has the DNA TGCAGTGCTAGAGACCCATTTTGGGCTGAAGCTTTCTTT. As protein: CSARDPFWAEAFF.

Ten or more counts support this clonotype. V and J are TRBV20-1 and TRBJ2-7; weak D call: TRBD2 (5 bases). Germline lookup yields CDR1 DFQATT and CDR2 SNEGSKA (reference sequence). The CDR3 extends over 11 amino acids. V gave up 5 bases and J gave up 5 bases, with 10 bases separating them. CDR3 residues: CSAALADEQYF. The CDR3 DNA reads as TGCAGTGCTGCCCTAGCCGACGAGCAGTACTTC.

The CDR3 is CSATGRGETQYF. CDR3 coding DNA: TGCAGTGCCACAGGGCGGGGAGAGACCCAGTACTTC. V gene TRBV20-1 combines with J gene TRBJ2-5; D may correspond to TRBD1 or TRBD2 (6 bases each). The V end was cut by 6 bases, the J end by 4 bases, with 12 bases between. The CDR3 is 12 residues long. Germline values: CDR1 DFQATT, CDR2 SNEGSKA (reference sequence).

This clonotype came up many times. This CDR3 reads CSVAGSDTQYF. The CDR3 DNA follows: TGCAGCGTTGCCGGGAGTGATACGCAGTATTTT. The chain carries TRBV29-1 and TRBJ2-3, with D possibly matching TRBD2 (6 bases). CDR1 and CDR2 from the germline V gene are SQVTM and ANQGSEA. V lost 4 bases to trimming and J lost 6 bases, with 8 bases between them. The CDR3 contains 11 residues.